This T cell receptor beta chain was recovered during a study of response to subunit inactivated influenza vaccine. Broader study findings: Each seasonal influenza vaccination recruits few new T cells, the authors suggested.

The CDR3 sequence is 14 residues long. Trimming stripped 3 bases from V and 4 bases from J, with 12 bases between. Germline CDR1 reads SQVTM; CDR2 reads ANQGSEA. Worth noting for this clonotype: The target antigen is unknown.

MiXCR was run by TCRdb on the RT-PCR reads, yielding one entry per CDR3 protein. Of 500,000 or so distinct CDR3 sequences listed, approximately 16% are singletons. The input for sequencing was CD4+ T cells sorted from PBMCs, taken around 2 years after vaccination. The rearrangement links TRBV29-1 to TRBJ2-2; a weak D match, TRBD1 (6 bases). The receptor's source is a man aged 50 to 69 who received an inactivated influenza vaccine. CDR3 coding DNA: TGCAGCGTTGATAGGGGGAAGGGCACCGGGGAGCTGTTTTTT. It specifies CSVDRGKGTGELFF.